Shown below are 2 T cell receptor beta chains from a single sample sequenced in a study of CD8+ T cells in alopecia areata. As to treatment: oral pan-JAK inhibitor, 5-10 mg twice daily. Following RNA extraction, reverse transcription yielded cDNA that acted as the sequencing template. TCRdb's table, derived via immunoSEQ multiplex PCR, lists solely in-frame clones and lacks some. The sample contains around 150,000 clones, 65% of which appear only once. This sample comprised CD4+ T cells sorted from blood, obtained at week 4, from a patient treated with tofacitinib. The receptor set was obtained from a human donor with alopecia areata.

There are a few counts of this clone. The V call is TRBV25-1, the J call TRBJ1-5; D is unresolved. Deletions cut 5 bases from V and 2 bases from J, with 4 bases between. Germline CDR1 reads MGHDK; CDR2 reads SYGVNS. This CDR3 has 12 residues. CDR3 residues: CASSLGNQPQHF. The CDR3 coding sequence is TGTGCCAGCAGTTTGGGCAATCAGCCCCAGCATTTT.

The chain carries TRBV29-1 and TRBJ2-5, with 9 bases identical to TRBD2. The V and J ends lost 0 bases and 1 base, in that order; junction bases with no gene match: 9. In germline, CDR1 is SQVTM, CDR2 ANQGSEA. The CDR3 extends over 17 amino acids. The CDR3 sequence: CSVEDTGLAGIQETQYF. The CDR3 region has the DNA TGCAGCGTTGAAGATACGGGCCTAGCGGGGATCCAAGAGACCCAGTACTTC.